The TCR beta chain under discussion was sequenced for a study of cytomegalovirus exposure and HLA in healthy donors. This CDR3 contains 13 residues. V lost 6 bases to trimming and J lost 6 bases; unmatched junction nucleotides: 3. Germline V CDR1 and CDR2: SNHLY, FYNNEI. Researchers ran the PCR with 60 Vbeta and 13 Jbeta primers. TCRdb's copy holds only in-frame clones and misses some; the assay was immunoSEQ multiplex PCR. The profile shows around 150,000 clones, roughly 81% of them singletons. The chain uses TRBV2 and TRBJ1-5; 9 bases map to TRBD1. Sequencing was carried out using PBMCs. The TCR sequence derives from a woman between 50 and 59 years old in good health and CMV-seronegative. CDR3 in DNA: TGTGCCAGCAGAGGACAGGGGTTTCAGCCCCAGCATTTT. This translates into CASRGQGFQPQHF.